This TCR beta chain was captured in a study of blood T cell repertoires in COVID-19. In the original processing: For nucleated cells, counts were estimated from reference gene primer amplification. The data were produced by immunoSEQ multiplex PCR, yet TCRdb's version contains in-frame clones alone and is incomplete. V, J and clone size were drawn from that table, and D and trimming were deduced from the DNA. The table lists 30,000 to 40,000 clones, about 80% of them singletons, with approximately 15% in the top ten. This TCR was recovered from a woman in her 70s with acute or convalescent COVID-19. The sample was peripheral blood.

The CDR3 region is CASSSYTGGPYNEQFF. In DNA form, the CDR3 reads TGTGCCAGCAGTTCCTACACGGGGGGGCCGTACAATGAGCAGTTCTTC. This sequence joins TRBV27 and TRBJ2-1; 8 bases line up with TRBD2. Germline V CDR1 and CDR2: MNHEY, SMNVEV (reference sequence). V lost 4 bases to trimming and J lost 4 bases; unmatched junction nucleotides: 9. CDR3 size: 16 residues.